This T cell receptor beta chain was identified during a study of T cell changes during pregnancy in multiple sclerosis. Clones were sequenced by immunoSEQ multiplex PCR, and TCRdb holds only the in-frame ones, with some missing. The table has roughly 72,000 clones, roughly 90% seen once. The receptor comes from a female donor in good health, enrolled as a control in a pregnancy study. This sample comprised peripheral blood, obtained in the first trimester of pregnancy.

The CDR3 reads CASSSGLAGGDTGELFF. In DNA, the CDR3 is TGTGCCAGCAGCTCGGGACTAGCGGGAGGGGACACCGGGGAGCTGTTTTTT. The chain carries TRBV5-4 and TRBJ2-2; TRBD2 aligns across 16 bases. J was trimmed by 3 bases and V by 3 bases; bases with no gene match: 2. Germline V gene data show CDR1 as SGHNT and CDR2 as YYREEE (reference sequence). The CDR3 contains 17 residues.